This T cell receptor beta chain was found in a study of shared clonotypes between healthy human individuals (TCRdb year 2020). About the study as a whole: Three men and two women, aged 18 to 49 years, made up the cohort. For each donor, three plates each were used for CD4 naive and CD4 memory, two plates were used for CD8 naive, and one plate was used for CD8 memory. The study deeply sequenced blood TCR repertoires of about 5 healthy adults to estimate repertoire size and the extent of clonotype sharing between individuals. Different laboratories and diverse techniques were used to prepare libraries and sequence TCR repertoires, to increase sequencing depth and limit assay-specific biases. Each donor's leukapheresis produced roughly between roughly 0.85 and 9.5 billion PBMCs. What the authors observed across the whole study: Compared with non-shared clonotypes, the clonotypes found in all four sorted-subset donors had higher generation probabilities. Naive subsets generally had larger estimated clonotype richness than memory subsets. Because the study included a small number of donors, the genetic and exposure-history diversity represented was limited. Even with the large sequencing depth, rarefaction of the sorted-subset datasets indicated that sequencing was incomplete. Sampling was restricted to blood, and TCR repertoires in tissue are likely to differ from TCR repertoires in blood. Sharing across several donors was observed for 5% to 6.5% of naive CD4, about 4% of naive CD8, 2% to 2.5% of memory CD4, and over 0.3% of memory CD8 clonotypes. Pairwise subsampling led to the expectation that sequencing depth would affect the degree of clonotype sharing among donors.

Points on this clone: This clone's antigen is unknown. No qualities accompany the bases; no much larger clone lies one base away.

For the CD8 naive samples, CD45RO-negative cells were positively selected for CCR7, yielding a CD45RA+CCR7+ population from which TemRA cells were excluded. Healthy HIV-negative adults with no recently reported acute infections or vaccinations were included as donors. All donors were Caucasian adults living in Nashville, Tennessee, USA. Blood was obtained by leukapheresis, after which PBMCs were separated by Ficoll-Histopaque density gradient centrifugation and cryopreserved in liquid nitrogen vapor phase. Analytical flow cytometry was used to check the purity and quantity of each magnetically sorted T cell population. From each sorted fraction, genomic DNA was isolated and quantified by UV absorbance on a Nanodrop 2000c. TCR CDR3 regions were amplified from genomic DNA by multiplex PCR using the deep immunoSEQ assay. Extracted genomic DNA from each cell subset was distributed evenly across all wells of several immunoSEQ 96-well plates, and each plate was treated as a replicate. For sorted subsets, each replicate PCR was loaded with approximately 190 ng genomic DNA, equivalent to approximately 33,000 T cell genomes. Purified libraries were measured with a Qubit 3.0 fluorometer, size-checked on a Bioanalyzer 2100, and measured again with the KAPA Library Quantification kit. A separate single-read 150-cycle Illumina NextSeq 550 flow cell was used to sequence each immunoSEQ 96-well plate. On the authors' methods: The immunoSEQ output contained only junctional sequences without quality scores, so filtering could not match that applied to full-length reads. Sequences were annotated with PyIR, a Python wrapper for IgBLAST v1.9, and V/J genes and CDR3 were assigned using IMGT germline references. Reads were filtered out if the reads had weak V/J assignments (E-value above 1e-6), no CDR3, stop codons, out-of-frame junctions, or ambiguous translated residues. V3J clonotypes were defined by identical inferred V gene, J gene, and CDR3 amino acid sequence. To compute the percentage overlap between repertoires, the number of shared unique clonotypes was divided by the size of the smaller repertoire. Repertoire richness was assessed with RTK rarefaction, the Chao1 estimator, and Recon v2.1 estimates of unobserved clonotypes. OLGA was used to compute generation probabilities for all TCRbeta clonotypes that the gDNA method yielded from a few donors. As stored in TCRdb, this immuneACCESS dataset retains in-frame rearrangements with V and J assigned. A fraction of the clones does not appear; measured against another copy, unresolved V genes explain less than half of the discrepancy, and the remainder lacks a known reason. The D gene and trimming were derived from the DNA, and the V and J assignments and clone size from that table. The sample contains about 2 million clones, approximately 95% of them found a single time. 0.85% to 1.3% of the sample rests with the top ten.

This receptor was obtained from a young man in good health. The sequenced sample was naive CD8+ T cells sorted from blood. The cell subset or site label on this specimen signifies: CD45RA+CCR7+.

In nucleotides, the sequence is TGTGCCAGCAGGGACCCGGGGAATGAAAAACTGTTTTTT. The encoded protein is CASRDPGNEKLFF. This chain is built from TRBV6-1 and TRBJ1-4; the D gene identity is not certain. In the germline V gene, CDR1 corresponds to MNHNS and CDR2 to SASEGT. V was cut back by 6 bases and J by 5 bases, leaving a gap of 10 bases between them. From cysteine to phenylalanine, the CDR3 is 13 amino acids long. CDR3 DNA is the only sequence kept; it has 39 bases, read in frame from the first base.